This T cell receptor (beta chain) emerged from a study of T-cell memory formation after mild COVID-19. Study in general: The two donors had largely donor-specific TCR clusters.

The CDR3 covers 17 residues. V lost 5 bases to trimming and J lost 1 base, with 18 bases between them. TCRdb re-called the 5' RACE reads with MiXCR, one entry per CDR3 protein. This table holds approximately 570,000 distinct CDR3 sequences, approximately 19% found once. Regarding the study as a whole: Some clones that responded turned up in pre-infection memory, which suggests that cross-reactive memory joined in. There was a balanced CD4/CD8 profile in clones contracting day 15 to 85, and later expanders leaned CD4+. SARS-CoV-2 specificity was not confirmed for second-wave clones peaking on day 37.

A few counts support this clonotype. The target antigen is unknown. Sequenced material: PBMCs or a T cell subset sorted from them (not recorded which). This receptor was taken from an adult woman who had mild COVID-19 (a few samples of this study predate the infection). Cell type and time point are not known. This sequence joins TRBV12-3 or TRBV12-4 and TRBJ1-5; a possible D gene is TRBD1 (5 bases). The CDR3 loop reads CASSTYSRDYSNQPQHF. CDR3 in DNA: TGTGCCAGCAGTACCTACTCCAGGGACTACAGCAATCAGCCCCAGCATTTT.